This is a list of T cell receptor beta chains from one sample in a study of blood T cell repertoires in COVID-19. Profiled with immunoSEQ multiplex PCR; TCRdb holds only in-frame clones, not every one. Here the sample spans roughly 200,000 clones, roughly 80% being singletons. Sequenced: peripheral blood. These TCRs come from a man in his fifties or sixties who had recovered from COVID-19. CDR3s include the opening cysteine and the closing phenylalanine or tryptophan. A D gene is named only where the DNA matches it firmly. Clone size, where shown, is once, few, many, or a class for clones that have expanded.

V	size	J	D	CDR3	DNA
TRBV29-1	NA	TRBJ1-2	NA	CSAIGQANYGYTF	TGCAGCGCGATAGGTCAGGCTAACTATGGCTACACCTTC
TRBV7-6	NA	TRBJ2-6	NA	CASSLRAPGANVLTF	TGTGCCAGCAGCCTCAGGGCGCCCGGGGCCAACGTCCTGACTTTC
TRBV7-3	NA	TRBJ2-7	TRBD2	CASSLTGGYEQYF	TGTGCCAGCAGCTTAACCGGGGGGTACGAGCAGTACTTC
TRBV28	NA	TRBJ2-7	NA	CASSLGGQGFYYEQYF	TGTGCCAGCAGTTTAGGGGGCCAGGGGTTCTACTACGAGCAGTACTTC
TRBV5-4	NA	TRBJ1-2	NA	CASSSTRGLNYGYTF	TGTGCCAGCAGCTCGACGCGGGGGCTCAACTATGGCTACACCTTC
TRBV10-2	NA	TRBJ1-3	NA	CASGTGPRAGNTIYF	TGCGCCAGCGGAACAGGGCCTCGAGCTGGAAACACCATATATTTT
TRBV3-1/TRBV3-2	NA	TRBJ2-3	TRBD2	CASSSGGEYTDTQYF	TGTGCCAGCTCTTCGGGAGGGGAATACACAGATACGCAGTATTTT
TRBV14	few	TRBJ1-1	NA	CASSQEAGNTEAFF	TGTGCCAGCAGCCAAGAGGCGGGGAACACTGAAGCTTTCTTT
TRBV24-1	NA	TRBJ2-7	NA	CATSDFRESYEQYF	TGTGCCACCAGTGATTTTAGGGAGTCCTACGAGCAGTACTTC
TRBV27	NA	TRBJ2-3	NA	CASSLMGRSTDTQYF	TGTGCCAGCAGTTTAATGGGGCGTAGCACAGATACGCAGTATTTT
TRBV10-3	NA	TRBJ1-2	NA	CAISPDSANEDGYTF	TGTGCCATCAGCCCCGACAGTGCTAACGAAGATGGCTACACCTTC
TRBV6-5	NA	TRBJ1-5	NA	CASRPRGAKPQHF	TGTGCCAGCAGGCCACGGGGGGCGAAGCCCCAGCATTTT
TRBV19	few	TRBJ2-7	TRBD1	CASSMGTVGGEQYF	TGTGCCAGTAGTATGGGGACAGTTGGTGGGGAGCAGTACTTC
TRBV15	NA	TRBJ2-1	TRBD1	CATSRPLDRDNEQFF	TGTGCCACCAGCAGACCCTTAGACAGGGACAATGAGCAGTTCTTC
TRBV6-5	NA	TRBJ1-6	NA	CASNEGGGIGSPLHF	TGTGCCAGCAACGAAGGGGGGGGCATCGGTTCACCCCTCCACTTT
TRBV28	NA	TRBJ2-7	TRBD2	CASSGLGNYEQYF	TGTGCCAGCAGTGGACTAGGTAACTACGAGCAGTACTTC
TRBV5-1	once	TRBJ2-7	NA	CASRPPAGTPHEQYF	TGCGCCAGCAGACCCCCAGCCGGGACTCCACACGAGCAGTACTTC
TRBV6-5	NA	TRBJ2-7	TRBD1	CASRTTGLREQYF	TGTGCCAGCAGAACGACAGGGCTGAGGGAGCAGTACTTC